This T cell receptor (beta chain) was documented in a study of T cells in women clearing cervical HPV infection. Study-wide background: Donors had HPV16-related CIN3 or worse; 2 had invasive cancer.

Germline V gives CDR1 SGHTA, CDR2 FQGTGA. V was cut by 5 bases and J by 3 bases, with 22 bases left in between. The CDR3 spans 18 residues. This table comes from immunoSEQ multiplex PCR, and its TCRdb copy is limited to in-frame clones, with some not included. The sample holds 30,000 or so clones. In regard to this clone: Its antigen is unidentified. Read data end 3 residues before the CDR3 end; the end is taken from the germline J gene.

Study results and limitations: CIN3+ cases had significantly higher TCR repertoire richness than controls, but evenness did not differ. Timing of associations relative to infection is unclear; T-cell subsets were not isolated.

The chain combines TRBV7-3 with TRBJ2-2, with a tentative D call TRBD1 (5 bases). The sequence came from a woman between 18 and 75 years old with a cervical HPV16 infection that either progressed to CIN3+ or cleared (not recorded which). The sample taken for sequencing was blood buffy coat. The CDR3 here is CASSPPARRVIDTGELFF. CDR3 bases read: TGTGCCAGCAGCCCCCCCGCGCGCAGGGTCATTGACACCGGGGAG.